A single sample is the source of the 14 T cell receptor beta chains below, sequenced in a study of blood T cell repertoires in COVID-19. Only in-frame clones appear in the TCRdb table, and some are missing; sequencing was by immunoSEQ multiplex PCR. The repertoire has roughly 70,000 clones, 75% to 90% of them found once; the top ten carry about 5.7%. Sequencing was done on a sample of peripheral blood. The receptors stem from a man aged 50 to 60 with active COVID-19.

The rearrangement links TRBV24-1 to TRBJ2-3, with 8 bases that match TRBD2. Trimming removed 2 bases from V and 6 bases from J; junction bases left unmatched: 12. The length of the CDR3 is 17 residues. From germline, CDR1 is KGHDR and CDR2 SFDVKD. The CDR3 loop reads CATSDSTRAGAPDTQYF. DNA for the CDR3: TGTGCCACCAGTGATTCGACACGAGCGGGAGCACCGGATACGCAGTATTTT.

The chain is built from TRBV25-1 and TRBJ1-1; D possibly corresponds to TRBD1 (5 bases). From germline, CDR1 is MGHDK and CDR2 SYGVNS. The CDR3 has 14 amino acids. The V end was cut by 8 bases, the J end by 0 bases, with 13 bases between. CDR3 sequence reads: CASAKAGVNTEAFF. CDR3 sequence (DNA): TGTGCCAGCGCCAAAGCGGGGGTGAACACTGAAGCTTTCTTT.

This chain uses TRBV29-1 with TRBJ1-1; D possibly corresponds to TRBD1 (6 bases). Germline V lookup: CDR1 SQVTM, CDR2 ANQGSEA. The CDR3 spans 13 residues. The V and J ends lost 4 bases and 2 bases respectively, with 11 bases between them. Written as DNA, the CDR3 is TGCAGCGTTGTGGGGACACCCAACACTGAAGCTTTCTTT. Translating gives CSVVGTPNTEAFF. The whole variable domain, filled in from reference TRBV29-1 and TRBJ1-1, reads SAVISQKPSRDICQRGTSLTIQCQVDSQVTMMFWYRQQPGQSLTLIATANQGSEATYESGFVIDKFPISRPNLTFSTLTVSNMSPEDSSIYLCSVVGTPNTEAFFGQGTRLTVV.

J is TRBJ2-2 and V is TRBV9; D gene unclear. The germline V gene encodes CDR1 SGDLS and CDR2 YYNGEE. Trimming took 3 bases from V and 7 from J, leaving 10 bases between them. This CDR3 comprises 13 residues. CDR3 DNA: TGTGCCAGCAGCGAGAGCCCCGTCGGGGAGCTGTTTTTT. It yields the protein CASSESPVGELFF. The whole variable domain, filled in from reference TRBV9 and TRBJ2-2, reads DSGVTQTPKHLITATGQRVTLRCSPRSGDLSVYWYQQSLDQGLQFLIQYYNGEERAKGNILERFSAQQFPDLHSELNLSSLELGDSALYFCASSESPVGELFFGEGSRLTVL.

The J gene is TRBJ2-5, the V gene TRBV15, with 7 positions matching TRBD2. The CDR3 loop spans 15 amino acids. Germline values: CDR1 LNHNV, CDR2 YYDKDF (reference sequence). V lost 4 bases to trimming and J lost 1 base; unmatched junction nucleotides: 6. The CDR3 nucleotides are TGTGCCACCAGCAAGTACCGGACTAGCCAAGAGACCCAGTACTTC. As protein: CATSKYRTSQETQYF.

The rearrangement links TRBV2 to TRBJ2-7; 10 nucleotides agree with TRBD1. Germline V gene data show CDR1 as SNHLY and CDR2 as FYNNEI. Germline trimming cut 1 base from V and 3 bases from J; bases unmatched to any gene: 3. There are 15 residues in the CDR3. The CDR3, as DNA: TGTGCCAGCAGTGAAGGGACAGGGGGTTTCTACGAGCAGTACTTC. This encodes CASSEGTGGFYEQYF.

This clone showed up just a few times. The rearrangement joins TRBV5-4 to TRBJ2-1; perhaps TRBD1 as D (6 bases). The ends were cut back, 0 bases at V and 8 bases at J, with 9 bases in the middle. The V gene's germline CDR1 is SGHNT and CDR2 YYREEE (reference sequence). This CDR3 region has 13 residues. CDR3: CASSLAGADEQFF. In nucleotides, the CDR3 is TGTGCCAGCAGCTTGGCAGGGGCGGATGAGCAGTTCTTC.

CDR3 in DNA: TGCGCCAGCAGACCAACAGGGACGAGCAATCAGCCCCAGCATTTT. Its translation: CASRPTGTSNQPQHF. This chain joins TRBV4-1 and TRBJ1-5; D possibly corresponds to TRBD1 (6 bases). Germline lookup yields CDR1 MGHRA and CDR2 YSYEKL. V shed 6 bases and J shed 1 base, with 13 bases lying between them. This CDR3 spans 15 amino acids.

This clone was observed once. The V gene is TRBV12-3 or TRBV12-4, the J gene TRBJ2-5; D gene unclear. Trimming left V 5 bases short and J 2 bases short, with 3 bases between. This CDR3 is built from 11 residues. CDR3 sequence: CASSQQETQYF. In DNA, the CDR3 is TGTGCCAGCAGTCAACAAGAGACCCAGTACTTC.

The chain links TRBV4-3 to TRBJ2-7; 12 bases align to TRBD2. Germline V lookup: CDR1 LGHNA, CDR2 YSLEER. The CDR3 is 20 residues long. J was trimmed by 3 bases and V by 0 bases; bases with no gene match: 15. CDR3 sequence reads: CASSQDLSRGLAGSSYEQYF. DNA for the CDR3: TGCGCCAGCAGCCAAGATCTCTCCCGGGGACTAGCGGGCTCCAGCTACGAGCAGTACTTC.

The chain combines TRBV3-1 (or the pseudogene TRBV3-2) with TRBJ2-5; no reliable D call. V lost 3 bases to trimming and J lost 1 base, with 9 bases between them. The CDR3 contains 14 residues. CDR1 is LGHDT and CDR2 is YNNKEL in the germline V gene (reference sequence). The CDR3, as DNA: TGTGCCAGCAGCCATGCGGTGCCCCAAGAGACCCAGTACTTC. It yields the protein CASSHAVPQETQYF.

The genes are TRBV6-5 and TRBJ1-2, with 7 bases aligning to TRBD1. The CDR3 consists of 11 residues. Trimming cost V 7 bases and J 4 bases; bases outside gene matches: 0. Germline assignment: CDR1 MNHEY and CDR2 SVGAGI. CDR3 loop: CASNRGYGYTF. CDR3 coding DNA: TGTGCCAGCAACAGGGGCTATGGCTACACCTTC.

The rearrangement uses TRBV7-2 and TRBJ2-2, with 7 bases fitting TRBD1. Trimming took 6 bases from V and 0 from J; bases not matched to a gene: 4. The CDR3 spans 15 residues. CDR1 and CDR2 from the germline V gene are SGHTA and FQGNSA. CDR3 coding DNA: TGTGCCAGCAGAGAGACAGGGACGAACACCGGGGAGCTGTTTTTT. This translates into CASRETGTNTGELFF. Full variable domain (remainder filled in from reference TRBV7-2 and TRBJ2-2): GAGVSQSPSNKVTEKGKDVELRCDPISGHTALYWYRQSLGQGLEFLIYFQGNSAPDKSGLPSDRFSAERTGGSVSTLTIQRTQQEDSAVYLCASRETGTNTGELFFGEGSRLTVL.

The V gene is TRBV7-9, the J gene TRBJ2-3, with 9 nucleotides matching TRBD2. From germline, CDR1 is SEHNR and CDR2 FQNEAQ (reference sequence). V trimming: 3 bases; J trimming: 5 bases; junction bases outside the gene matches: 0. The length of the CDR3 is 13 residues. This CDR3 reads CASSLTSGDTQYF. CDR3 in DNA: TGTGCCAGCAGCTTGACTAGCGGAGATACGCAGTATTTT.